A selection of T cell receptor beta chains follows, all from one sample in a study of circulating and synovial CD4+ cells in juvenile arthritis. Profiled with immunoSEQ multiplex PCR; TCRdb holds only in-frame clones, not every one. The sample yields about 33,000 clones, 90% to 95% seen once. Sequencing was done on a sample of CD4+ T cells from blood. These receptors were collected from a human donor with juvenile idiopathic arthritis. Each CDR3 is given with its conserved first and last residue. D genes are given only for firm matches. A clone size is listed for some rows: how often the clone was seen (once, few, many), or a class if it is expanded.

-	-	TRBV18	TRBJ2-1	CASSPDSRDSYNEQFF	TGTGCCAGCTCACCGGACTCCCGCGACTCCTACAATGAGCAGTTCTTC
-	-	TRBV2	TRBJ1-6	CASSLDQNNSPLHF	TGTGCCAGCAGCCTAGACCAGAATAATTCCCCCCTCCACTTT
-	-	TRBV28	TRBJ1-4	CASTAANEKLFF	TGTGCCAGCACCGCAGCGAATGAAAAACTGTTTTTT
-	TRBD1	TRBV7-3	TRBJ1-6	CASSLGGTVDSPLHF	TGTGCCAGCAGCTTAGGCGGGACAGTCGATTCACCCCTCCACTTT
-	TRBD2	TRBV10-2	TRBJ2-3	CASSASGGYSDTQYF	TGCGCCAGCAGTGCGAGCGGGGGGTATTCAGATACGCAGTATTTT
-	-	TRBV7-2	TRBJ2-3	CASSSLDSGASQYF	TGTGCCAGCAGCTCCCTAGATAGCGGAGCCTCGCAGTATTTT
-	-	TRBV5-4	TRBJ2-7	CASSLRVGEDEQYF	TGTGCCAGCAGCTTGCGGGTAGGGGAGGACGAGCAGTACTTC
-	TRBD1	TRBV7-6	TRBJ2-5	CASSLMGQGAQETQYF	TGTGCCAGCAGCTTAATGGGCCAGGGGGCCCAAGAGACCCAGTACTTC
-	TRBD2	TRBV7-9	TRBJ2-1	CASSDLKGLAGVNEQFF	TGTGCCAGCAGCGACCTCAAAGGACTAGCGGGAGTTAATGAGCAGTTCTTC
-	-	TRBV4-1	TRBJ1-6	CASSVQLNSPLHF	TGCGCCAGCAGCGTGCAACTTAATTCCCCCCTCCACTTT
-	-	TRBV5-1	TRBJ2-5	CASSLQVSQETQYF	TGCGCCAGCAGCTTACAGGTTTCCCAAGAGACCCAGTACTTC
-	TRBD1	TRBV5-1	TRBJ2-4	CASSLGGWTGQIAKNIQYF	TGCGCCAGCAGCTTGGGGGGTTGGACAGGCCAAATAGCCAAAAACATTCAGTACTTC
-	TRBD2	TRBV4-3	TRBJ2-1	CASSQLPSGSAYNEQFF	TGCGCCAGCAGCCAACTACCTAGCGGGAGCGCCTACAATGAGCAGTTCTTC
-	TRBD2	TRBV9	TRBJ2-3	CASSPLAGGTDTQYF	TGTGCCAGCAGCCCACTAGCGGGGGGCACAGATACGCAGTATTTT
-	-	TRBV4-2	TRBJ2-3	CASSPPQGTQYF	TGTGCCAGCAGCCCACCCCAGGGTACGCAGTATTTT
-	TRBD1	TRBV28	TRBJ1-5	CASSLSPFDRAFQPQHF	TGTGCCAGCAGTTTATCCCCCTTCGACAGGGCGTTTCAGCCCCAGCATTTT
once	TRBD1	TRBV11-2	TRBJ1-6	CASSLLRGNSPLHF	TGTGCCAGCAGCTTACTCAGGGGGAATTCCCCCCTCCACTTT
once	TRBD1	TRBV4-1	TRBJ1-2	CASSQVFPGRGTANYGYTF	TGCGCCAGCAGCCAAGTTTTCCCAGGCAGGGGGACAGCTAACTATGGCTACACCTTC
-	-	TRBV19	TRBJ1-2	CASSIYDSYGYTF	TGTGCCAGTAGTATATACGACAGCTATGGCTACACCTTC
-	TRBD1	TRBV6-5	TRBJ2-7	CASGQGGGQYF	TGTGCCAGCGGACAGGGTGGAGGGCAGTACTTC
-	TRBD2	TRBV27	TRBJ2-1	CASSLGGNYNEQFF	TGTGCCAGCAGTTTGGGGGGGAACTACAATGAGCAGTTCTTC
once	TRBD1	TRBV6-5	TRBJ2-7	CASSYAGQGAYEQYF	TGTGCCAGCAGTTACGCAGGACAGGGGGCTTACGAGCAGTACTTC
-	TRBD1	TRBV5-1	TRBJ1-6	CASSPAVFGTGRWRGNSPLHF	TGCGCCAGCAGCCCGGCGGTCTTCGGGACAGGGCGTTGGAGAGGTAATTCACCCCTCCACTTT
-	-	TRBV6-1	TRBJ1-5	CASRNPGDQPQHF	TGTGCCAGCAGAAACCCAGGGGATCAGCCCCAGCATTTT
-	TRBD2	TRBV2	TRBJ2-1	CASSSGTSGGFVDEQFF	TGTGCCAGCAGTTCCGGGACTAGCGGGGGTTTCGTGGATGAGCAGTTCTTC
-	-	TRBV18	TRBJ1-3	CASSPPGADSGNTIYF	TGTGCCAGCTCACCACCAGGGGCAGACTCTGGAAACACCATATATTTT
-	TRBD2	TRBV5-6	TRBJ2-3	CASSFGRGARTDTQYF	TGTGCCAGCAGCTTCGGGCGGGGGGCTCGGACAGATACGCAGTATTTT
-	-	TRBV25-1	TRBJ1-4	CASLSSNEKLFF	TGTGCCAGTCTCTCCTCTAATGAAAAACTGTTTTTT
-	TRBD2	TRBV5-4	TRBJ2-5	CASSARLAGSGETQYF	TGTGCCAGCAGCGCCCGACTAGCGGGATCTGGGGAGACCCAGTACTTC
-	TRBD1	TRBV4-1	TRBJ1-1	CASSPWTGGRDTEAFF	TGCGCCAGCAGCCCCTGGACAGGGGGCCGGGACACTGAAGCTTTCTTT
-	-	TRBV6-5	TRBJ1-2	CASRRGQYGYTF	TGTGCCAGCAGAAGAGGACAGTATGGCTACACCTTC
-	TRBD2	TRBV6-5	TRBJ2-7	CASSRLAGSYEQYF	TGTGCCAGCAGTAGACTAGCGGGGTCCTACGAGCAGTACTTC
-	-	TRBV28	TRBJ2-5	CASIDRETQYF	TGTGCCAGCATTGATCGGGAGACCCAGTACTTC
-	TRBD1	TRBV7-8	TRBJ1-5	CASSLAPGTGNQPQHF	TGTGCCAGCAGCTTAGCCCCCGGGACAGGCAATCAGCCCCAGCATTTT
-	TRBD1	TRBV5-6	TRBJ1-5	CASSLGQGDQPQHF	TGTGCCAGCAGCTTGGGACAGGGAGATCAGCCCCAGCATTTT
-	-	TRBV6-6	TRBJ1-2	CASSPLQGTGYTF	TGTGCCAGCAGTCCTCTGCAGGGGACCGGCTACACCTTC
few	TRBD2	TRBV28	TRBJ2-7	CASSFIAGGNEQYF	TGTGCCAGCAGTTTCATAGCGGGAGGTAACGAGCAGTACTTC
-	TRBD1	TRBV28	TRBJ1-2	CADRGQEGYTF	TGTGCCGACAGGGGGCAGGAAGGCTACACCTTC
-	-	TRBV4-2	TRBJ1-1	CASSQDGLMNTEAFF	TGTGCCAGCAGCCAAGATGGACTCATGAACACTGAAGCTTTCTTT
-	TRBD1	TRBV4-1	TRBJ1-4	CASSLTGNEKLFF	TGCGCCAGCAGCCTGACAGGGAATGAAAAACTGTTTTTT
once	TRBD2	TRBV7-2	TRBJ2-1	CASSSPTSGSIPFNEQFF	TGTGCCAGCAGCTCCCCGACTAGCGGGAGCATCCCGTTCAATGAGCAGTTCTTC
-	TRBD2	TRBV28	TRBJ2-1	CASSLRLAGPGEQFF	TGTGCCAGCAGTTTAAGGCTAGCGGGACCGGGTGAGCAGTTCTTC
-	TRBD2	TRBV5-4	TRBJ2-2	CASSLSGTSGAGELFF	TGTGCCAGCAGTTTATCCGGGACTAGCGGGGCCGGGGAGCTGTTTTTT
-	TRBD1	TRBV28	TRBJ2-5	CASSQRTGAKETQYF	TGTGCCAGCAGTCAGAGGACAGGGGCGAAAGAGACCCAGTACTTC
-	TRBD2	TRBV2	TRBJ2-1	CASSGTSGGYNEQFF	TGTGCCAGCAGTGGGACTAGCGGGGGATACAATGAGCAGTTCTTC
-	TRBD1	TRBV6-1	TRBJ1-1	CASGADRGMNTEAFF	TGTGCCAGCGGGGCTGACAGGGGGATGAACACTGAAGCTTTCTTT
once	-	TRBV7-9	TRBJ2-1	CASSNPKSSSYNEQFF	TGTGCCAGCAGTAACCCGAAGTCGAGCTCCTACAATGAGCAGTTCTTC
-	-	TRBV15	TRBJ1-6	CATSRDADSSYNSPLHF	TGTGCCACCAGCAGGGATGCGGACAGCTCCTATAATTCCCCCCTCCACTTT
-	-	TRBV18	TRBJ2-3	CASSPPNTGRNTDTQYF	TGTGCCAGCTCACCACCTAATACAGGCCGAAACACAGATACGCAGTATTTT
-	-	TRBV6-1	TRBJ2-5	CASSTETGRQETQYF	TGTGCCAGCAGTACTGAGACAGGTCGCCAAGAGACCCAGTACTTC
-	TRBD1	TRBV19	TRBJ1-3	CASSIDGTVANPSSGNTIYF	TGTGCCAGTAGTATAGATGGGACAGTGGCGAATCCTAGCTCTGGAAACACCATATATTTT